In its sample, the clone carrying this T cell receptor beta chain was seen a few times. Its target is not known. Sequenced by immunoSEQ multiplex PCR; TCRdb stores in-frame clones only, minus some. In the table there are 45,000 to 60,000 clones, 91% of which are singletons. This record belongs to a study of OX40 agonist ivuxolimab in advanced cancers. The overall study: Males comprised roughly four fifths of the group, whose mean age was approximately 60 years (range 23 to 79). Study results and limitations: Expanded clones tended on average to be more numerous among CD8+ T cells than CD4+.

The V gene lost 6 bases and the J gene lost 5 bases, with 11 bases spanning the gap. CDR3 size: 12 residues. Germline V lookup: CDR1 MNHNS, CDR2 SASEGT. The chain employs TRBV6-1 and TRBJ2-7; perhaps D is TRBD1 or TRBD2 (5 bases each). The clonotype was recovered from an adult with an advanced solid tumor such as melanoma, head and neck, liver or kidney cancer. The sample in question was CD4+ or CD8+ T cells sorted from blood, obtained in a trial of the OX40 agonist ivuxolimab. CDR3 amino acids: CASRWGSHEQYF. The CDR3 nucleotides are TGTGCCAGCAGGTGGGGGAGCCACGAGCAGTACTTC.